This T cell receptor beta chain was identified in a study of blood T cell repertoires in COVID-19. Study-wide context: From the United States, Italy and Spain came samples of acute and convalescent COVID-19. T cells, B-cell-depleted T cells, or PBMCs supplied cDNA or gDNA.

The V segment lost 3 bases and the J segment 8 bases; nucleotides outside the gene matches: 3. CDR1 SGHRS and CDR2 YFSETQ come from the germline V gene. CDR3 length equals 15 residues. As handled by the study authors: The authors estimated nucleated cell counts from reference gene primer amplification. The table came from immunoSEQ multiplex PCR; TCRdb's copy has only in-frame clones and leaves some out. V and J calls and clone size are given by that table; D and trimming were obtained from the DNA. The sample has about 120,000 clones, about 85% seen once; the top ten hold about 12%. Sequencing was done on a sample of peripheral blood. The chain carries TRBV5-1 and TRBJ2-1, with 15 positions matching TRBD2. The receptor was isolated from a man aged 55 to 70 with acute or convalescent COVID-19. The CDR3 region is CASSWTSGRAYEQFF. The CDR3 coding sequence is TGCGCCAGCAGCTGGACTAGCGGGAGGGCGTATGAGCAGTTCTTC.